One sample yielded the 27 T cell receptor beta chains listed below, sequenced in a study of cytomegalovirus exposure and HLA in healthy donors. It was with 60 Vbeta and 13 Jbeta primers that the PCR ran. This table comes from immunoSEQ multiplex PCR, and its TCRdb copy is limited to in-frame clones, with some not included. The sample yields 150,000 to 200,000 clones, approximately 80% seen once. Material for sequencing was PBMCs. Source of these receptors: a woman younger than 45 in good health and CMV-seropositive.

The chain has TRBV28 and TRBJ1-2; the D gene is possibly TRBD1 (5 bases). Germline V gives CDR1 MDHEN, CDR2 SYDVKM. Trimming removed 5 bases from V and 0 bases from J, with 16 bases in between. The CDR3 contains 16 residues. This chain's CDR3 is CASSPQALGANYGYTF. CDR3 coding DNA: TGTGCCAGCAGTCCACAGGCGCTAGGGGCTAACTATGGCTACACCTTC.

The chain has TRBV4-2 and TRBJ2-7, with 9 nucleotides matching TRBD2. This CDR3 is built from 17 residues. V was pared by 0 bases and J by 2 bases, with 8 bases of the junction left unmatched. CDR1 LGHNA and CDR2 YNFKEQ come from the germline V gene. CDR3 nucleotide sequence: TGTGCCAGCAGCCAAGAGCCTAGCGGGATTCCCACCTACGAGCAGTACTTC. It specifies CASSQEPSGIPTYEQYF.

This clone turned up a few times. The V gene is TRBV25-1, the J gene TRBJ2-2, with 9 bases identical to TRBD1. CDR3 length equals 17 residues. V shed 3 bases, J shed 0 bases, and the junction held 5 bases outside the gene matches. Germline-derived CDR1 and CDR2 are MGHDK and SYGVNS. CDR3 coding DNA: TGTGCCAGCAGTGACACGGGACAGGGCGCGAACACCGGGGAGCTGTTTTTT. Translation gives CASSDTGQGANTGELFF.

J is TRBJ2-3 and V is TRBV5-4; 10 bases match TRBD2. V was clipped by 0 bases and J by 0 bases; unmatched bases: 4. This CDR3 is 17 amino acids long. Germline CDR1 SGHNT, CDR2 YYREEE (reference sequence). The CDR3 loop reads CASSLELAGLSTDTQYF. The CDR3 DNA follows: TGTGCCAGCAGCTTGGAACTAGCGGGACTTAGCACAGATACGCAGTATTTT.

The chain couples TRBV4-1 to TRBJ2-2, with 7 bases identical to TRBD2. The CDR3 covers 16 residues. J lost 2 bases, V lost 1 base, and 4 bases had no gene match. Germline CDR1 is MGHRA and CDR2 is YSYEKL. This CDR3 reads CASSQVLAVNTGELFF. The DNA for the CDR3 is TGCGCCAGCAGCCAAGTTCTAGCGGTTAACACCGGGGAGCTGTTTTTT.

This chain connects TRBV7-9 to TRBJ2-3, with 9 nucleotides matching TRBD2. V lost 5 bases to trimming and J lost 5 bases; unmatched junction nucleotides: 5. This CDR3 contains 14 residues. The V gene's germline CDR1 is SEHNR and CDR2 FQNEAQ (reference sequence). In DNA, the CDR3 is TGTGCCAGCAGCGCCGGCGGGGGGGGAGATACGCAGTATTTT. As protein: CASSAGGGGDTQYF.

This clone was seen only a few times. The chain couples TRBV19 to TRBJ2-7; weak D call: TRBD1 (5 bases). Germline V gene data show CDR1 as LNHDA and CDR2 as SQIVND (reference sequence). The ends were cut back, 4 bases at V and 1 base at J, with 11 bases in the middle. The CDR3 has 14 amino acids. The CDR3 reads CASSRQGRSYEQYF. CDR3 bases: TGTGCCAGTAGTAGGCAGGGTAGGTCCTACGAGCAGTACTTC.

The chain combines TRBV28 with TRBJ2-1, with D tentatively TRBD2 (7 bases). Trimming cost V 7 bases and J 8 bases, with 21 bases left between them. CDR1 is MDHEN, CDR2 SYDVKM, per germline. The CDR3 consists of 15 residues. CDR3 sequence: CASTAFAGAGDEQFF. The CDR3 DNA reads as TGTGCCAGCACCGCTTTTGCGGGGGCTGGGGATGAGCAGTTCTTC.

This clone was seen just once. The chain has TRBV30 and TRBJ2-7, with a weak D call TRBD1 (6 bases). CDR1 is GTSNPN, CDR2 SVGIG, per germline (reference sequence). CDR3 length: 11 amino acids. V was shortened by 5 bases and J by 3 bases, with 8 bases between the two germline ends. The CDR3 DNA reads TGTGCCTGGCGGACAGTCTACGAGCAGTACTTC. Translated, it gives CAWRTVYEQYF. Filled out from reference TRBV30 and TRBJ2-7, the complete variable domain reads SQTIHQWPATLVQPVGSPLSLECTVEGTSNPNLYWYRQAAGRGLQLLFYSVGIGQISSEVPQNLSASRPQDRQFILSSKKLLLSDSGFYLCAWRTVYEQYFGPGTRLTVT.

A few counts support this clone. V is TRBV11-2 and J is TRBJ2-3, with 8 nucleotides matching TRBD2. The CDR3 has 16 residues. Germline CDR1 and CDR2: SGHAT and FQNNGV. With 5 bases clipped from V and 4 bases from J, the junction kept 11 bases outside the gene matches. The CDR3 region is CASSPGTRHVPDTQYF. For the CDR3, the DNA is TGTGCCAGCAGCCCCGGGACTAGACATGTCCCAGATACGCAGTATTTT.

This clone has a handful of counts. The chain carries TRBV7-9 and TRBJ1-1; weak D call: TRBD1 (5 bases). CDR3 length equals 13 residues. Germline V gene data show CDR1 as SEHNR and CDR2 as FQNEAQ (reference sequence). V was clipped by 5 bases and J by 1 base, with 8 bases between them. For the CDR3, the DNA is TGTGCCAGCAGCGCGGACACGAACACTGAAGCTTTCTTT. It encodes CASSADTNTEAFF. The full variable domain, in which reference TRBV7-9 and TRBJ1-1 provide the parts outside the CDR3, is DTGVSQNPRHKITKRGQNVTFRCDPISEHNRLYWYRQTLGQGPEFLTYFQNEAQLEKSRLLSDRFSAERPKGSFSTLEIQRTEQGDSAMYLCASSADTNTEAFFGQGTRLTVV.

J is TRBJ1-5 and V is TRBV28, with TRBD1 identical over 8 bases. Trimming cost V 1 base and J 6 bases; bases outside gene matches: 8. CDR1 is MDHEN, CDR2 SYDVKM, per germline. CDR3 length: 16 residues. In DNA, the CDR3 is TGTGCCAGCAGTTTATTCCAGGGGGCTCTAGGTCAGCCCCAGCATTTT. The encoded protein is CASSLFQGALGQPQHF.

CDR3 in amino acids: CASSEGTSGNYEQYF. The CDR3, as DNA: TGTGCCAGCAGCGAAGGGACTAGCGGCAACTACGAGCAGTACTTC. The chain couples TRBV7-6 to TRBJ2-7; TRBD2 agrees at 11 bases. The CDR3 covers 15 residues. Germline V gene lookup returns CDR1 SGHVS and CDR2 FNYEAQ. The J segment lost 3 bases and the V segment lost 5 bases, leaving 6 bases of the junction unmatched.

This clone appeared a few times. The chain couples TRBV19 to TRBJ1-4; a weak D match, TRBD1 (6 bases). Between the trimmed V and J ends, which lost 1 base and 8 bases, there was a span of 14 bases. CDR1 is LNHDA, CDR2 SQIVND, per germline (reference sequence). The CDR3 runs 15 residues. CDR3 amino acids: CASSIARTVEEKLFF. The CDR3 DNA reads TGTGCCAGTAGTATAGCCCGGACAGTCGAAGAAAAACTGTTTTTT.

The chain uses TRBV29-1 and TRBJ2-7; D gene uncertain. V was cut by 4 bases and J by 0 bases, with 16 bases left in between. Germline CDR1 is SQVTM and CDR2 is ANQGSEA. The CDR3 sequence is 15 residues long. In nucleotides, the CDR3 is TGCAGCGTTGGGTGGCCTAGATCGCCCTCCTACGAGCAGTACTTC. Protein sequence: CSVGWPRSPSYEQYF.

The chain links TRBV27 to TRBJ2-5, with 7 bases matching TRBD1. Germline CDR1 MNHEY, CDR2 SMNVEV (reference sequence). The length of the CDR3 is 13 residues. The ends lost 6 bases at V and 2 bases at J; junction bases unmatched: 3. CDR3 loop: CASSRDSQETQYF. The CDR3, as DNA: TGTGCCAGCAGCCGGGACAGTCAAGAGACCCAGTACTTC.

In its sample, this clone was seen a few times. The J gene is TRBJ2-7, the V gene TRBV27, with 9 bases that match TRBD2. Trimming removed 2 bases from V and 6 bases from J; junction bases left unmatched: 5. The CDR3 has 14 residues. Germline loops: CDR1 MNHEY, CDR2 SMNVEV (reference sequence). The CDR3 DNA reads TGTGCCAGCAGTTTACCTAGCGGGAAAGGCGAGCAGTACTTC. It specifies CASSLPSGKGEQYF.

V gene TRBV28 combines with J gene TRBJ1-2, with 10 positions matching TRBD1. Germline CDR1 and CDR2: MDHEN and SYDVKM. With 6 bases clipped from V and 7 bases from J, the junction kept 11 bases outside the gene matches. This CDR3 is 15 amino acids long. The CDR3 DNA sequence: TGTGCCAGCAGCCCACCGGGACAGGGGTGGCTTGGCTACACCTTC. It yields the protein CASSPPGQGWLGYTF.

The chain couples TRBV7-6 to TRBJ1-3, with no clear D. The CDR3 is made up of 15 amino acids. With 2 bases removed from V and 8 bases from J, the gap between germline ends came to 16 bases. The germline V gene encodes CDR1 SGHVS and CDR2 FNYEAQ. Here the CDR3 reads CASSLIAGSEDTIYF. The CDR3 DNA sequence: TGTGCCAGCAGCTTAATTGCAGGTTCGGAGGACACCATATATTTT.

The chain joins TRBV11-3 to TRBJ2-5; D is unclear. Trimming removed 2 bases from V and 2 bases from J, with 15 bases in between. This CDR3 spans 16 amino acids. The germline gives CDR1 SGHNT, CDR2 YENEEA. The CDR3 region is CASSLPLQLIQETQYF. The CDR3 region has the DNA TGTGCCAGCAGCTTACCTTTACAGCTGATTCAAGAGACCCAGTACTTC.

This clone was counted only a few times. CDR3 sequence: CASGQLNEKLFF. The CDR3 DNA reads as TGTGCCAGCGGACAGCTTAATGAAAAACTGTTTTTT. This chain joins TRBV28 and TRBJ1-4; D may be TRBD1 (6 bases). In germline, CDR1 is MDHEN, CDR2 SYDVKM. This CDR3 contains 12 residues. V lost 8 bases and J lost 4, with 8 bases in between.

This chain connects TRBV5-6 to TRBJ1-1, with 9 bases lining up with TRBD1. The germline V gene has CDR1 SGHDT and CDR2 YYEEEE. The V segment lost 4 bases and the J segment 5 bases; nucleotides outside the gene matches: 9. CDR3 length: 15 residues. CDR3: CASSGLDRGGTEAFF. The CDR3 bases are TGTGCCAGCAGCGGACTGGACAGGGGAGGGACTGAAGCTTTCTTT.

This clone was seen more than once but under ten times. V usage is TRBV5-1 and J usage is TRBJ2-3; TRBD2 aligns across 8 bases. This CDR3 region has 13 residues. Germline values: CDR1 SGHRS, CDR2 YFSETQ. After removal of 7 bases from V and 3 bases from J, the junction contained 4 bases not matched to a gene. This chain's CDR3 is CASGSGRTDTQYF. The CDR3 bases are TGCGCCAGCGGGAGCGGGAGAACAGATACGCAGTATTTT.

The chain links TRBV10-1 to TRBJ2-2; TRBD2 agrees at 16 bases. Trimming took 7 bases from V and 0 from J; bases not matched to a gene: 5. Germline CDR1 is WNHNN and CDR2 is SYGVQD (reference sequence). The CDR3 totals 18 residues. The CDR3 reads CASKGLAGGPANTGELFF. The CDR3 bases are TGCGCCAGCAAGGGACTAGCGGGAGGGCCCGCGAACACCGGGGAGCTGTTTTTT.

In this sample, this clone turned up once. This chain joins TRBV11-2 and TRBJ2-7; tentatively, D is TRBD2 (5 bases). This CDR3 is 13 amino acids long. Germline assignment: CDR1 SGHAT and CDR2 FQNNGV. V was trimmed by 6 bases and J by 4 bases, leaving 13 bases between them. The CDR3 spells CASSPGGPYEQYF. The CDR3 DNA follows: TGTGCCAGCAGTCCCGGAGGACCATACGAGCAGTACTTC.

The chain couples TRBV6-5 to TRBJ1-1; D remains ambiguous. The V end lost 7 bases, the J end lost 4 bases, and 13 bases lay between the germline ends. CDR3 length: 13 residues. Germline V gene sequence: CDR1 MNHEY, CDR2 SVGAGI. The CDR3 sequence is CASNLREGTEAFF. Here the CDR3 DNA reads TGTGCCAGCAACCTCCGGGAAGGCACTGAAGCTTTCTTT.

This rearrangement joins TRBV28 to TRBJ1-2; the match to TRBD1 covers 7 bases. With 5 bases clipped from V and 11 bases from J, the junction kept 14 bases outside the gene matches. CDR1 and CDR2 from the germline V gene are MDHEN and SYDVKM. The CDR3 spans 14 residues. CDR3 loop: CASSPPSGTVPYTF. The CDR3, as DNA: TGTGCCAGCAGTCCACCCTCCGGGACAGTGCCGTACACCTTC.